The sequence of this TCR beta chain was determined in a study of blood T cell repertoires in COVID-19. For the study at large: PBMCs, B-cell-depleted T cells, or T cells provided the cDNA or gDNA that made up the material.

V shed 3 bases, J shed 7 bases, and the junction held 15 bases outside the gene matches. Germline V gene lookup returns CDR1 SGHVS and CDR2 FNYEAQ. The length of the CDR3 is 17 residues. Only in-frame clones appear in the TCRdb table, and some are missing; sequencing was by immunoSEQ multiplex PCR. The top ten hold roughly 6.4% of the sample, which has 200,000 to 300,000 clones, over 80% seen once. V usage is TRBV7-6 and J usage is TRBJ2-1; TRBD2 aligns across 7 bases. The clonotype originates from a woman aged 60-70 years with active or convalescent COVID-19. Sequenced: peripheral blood. CDR3 in amino acids: CASSFDISTSPGNEQFF. The DNA of the CDR3 is TGTGCCAGCAGCTTCGATATCTCGACTAGCCCCGGGAATGAGCAGTTCTTC.